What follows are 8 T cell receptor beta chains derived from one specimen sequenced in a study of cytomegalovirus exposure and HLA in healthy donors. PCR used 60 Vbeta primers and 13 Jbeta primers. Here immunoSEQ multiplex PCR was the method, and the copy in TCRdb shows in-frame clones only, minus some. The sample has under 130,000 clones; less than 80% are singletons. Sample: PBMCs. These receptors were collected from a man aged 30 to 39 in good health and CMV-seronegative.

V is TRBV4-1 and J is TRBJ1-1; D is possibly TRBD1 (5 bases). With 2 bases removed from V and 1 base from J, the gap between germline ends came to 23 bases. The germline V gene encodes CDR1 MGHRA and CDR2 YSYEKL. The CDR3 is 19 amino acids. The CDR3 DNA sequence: TGCGCCAGCAGCCAAATCGGGGGGGGAAGGCGCCGTAGGAACACTGAAGCTTTCTTT. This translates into CASSQIGGGRRRRNTEAFF.

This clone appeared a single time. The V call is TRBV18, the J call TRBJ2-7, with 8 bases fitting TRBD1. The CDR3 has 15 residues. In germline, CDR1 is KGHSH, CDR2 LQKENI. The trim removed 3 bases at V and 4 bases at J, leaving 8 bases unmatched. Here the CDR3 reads CASSPNPGGGYEQYF. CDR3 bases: TGTGCCAGCTCACCCAATCCAGGGGGCGGATACGAGCAGTACTTC. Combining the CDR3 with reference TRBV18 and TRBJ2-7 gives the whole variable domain NAGVMQNPRHLVRRRGQEARLRCSPMKGHSHVYWYRQLPEEGLKFMVYLQKENIIDESGMPKERFSAEFPKEGPSILRIQQVVRGDSAAYFCASSPNPGGGYEQYFGPGTRLTVT.

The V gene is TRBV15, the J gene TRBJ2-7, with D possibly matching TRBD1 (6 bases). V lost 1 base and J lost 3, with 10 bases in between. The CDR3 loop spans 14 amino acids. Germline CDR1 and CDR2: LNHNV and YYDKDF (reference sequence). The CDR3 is CATSRGQDFYEQYF. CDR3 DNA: TGTGCCACCAGCAGAGGACAGGATTTCTACGAGCAGTACTTC.

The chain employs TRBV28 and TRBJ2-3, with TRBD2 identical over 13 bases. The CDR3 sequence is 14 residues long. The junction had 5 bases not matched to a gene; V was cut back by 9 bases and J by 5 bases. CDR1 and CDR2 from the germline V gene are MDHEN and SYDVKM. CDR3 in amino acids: CASRLAGGGDTQYF. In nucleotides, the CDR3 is TGTGCCAGTAGACTAGCGGGAGGAGGAGATACGCAGTATTTT.

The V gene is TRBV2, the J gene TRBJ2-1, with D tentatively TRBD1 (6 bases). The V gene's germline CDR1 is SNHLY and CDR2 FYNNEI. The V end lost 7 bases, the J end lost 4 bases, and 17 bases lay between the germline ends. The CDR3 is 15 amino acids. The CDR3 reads CASTQNLRGYNEQFF. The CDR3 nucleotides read TGTGCCAGCACCCAAAACCTTAGGGGGTACAATGAGCAGTTCTTC.

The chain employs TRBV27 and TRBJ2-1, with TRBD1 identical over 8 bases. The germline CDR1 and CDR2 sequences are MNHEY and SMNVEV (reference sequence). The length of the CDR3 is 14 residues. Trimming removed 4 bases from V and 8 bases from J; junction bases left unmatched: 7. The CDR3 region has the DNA TGTGCCAGCAGTTGGACAGGGCAGGCGGATGAGCAGTTCTTC. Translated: CASSWTGQADEQFF.

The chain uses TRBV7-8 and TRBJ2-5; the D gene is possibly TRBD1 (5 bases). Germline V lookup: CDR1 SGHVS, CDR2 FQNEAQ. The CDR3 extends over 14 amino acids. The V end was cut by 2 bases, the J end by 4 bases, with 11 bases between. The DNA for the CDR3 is TGTGCCAGCAGCTTACAAGGGGCGGCAGAGACCCAGTACTTC. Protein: CASSLQGAAETQYF. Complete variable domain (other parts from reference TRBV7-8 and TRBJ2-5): GAGVSQSPRYKVAKRGQDVALRCDPISGHVSLFWYQQALGQGPEFLTYFQNEAQLDKSGLPSDRFFAERPEGSVSTLKIQRTQQEDSAVYLCASSLQGAAETQYFGPGTRLLVL.

For the CDR3, the DNA is TGTGCCAGCAGCTTAACGGGGACAGGGAAAGATACGCAGTATTTT. This codes for CASSLTGTGKDTQYF. The gene calls are TRBV11-3 and TRBJ2-3; 9 bases fit TRBD1. Trimming took 2 bases from V and 5 from J; bases not matched to a gene: 5. The CDR3 has 15 residues. Germline loops: CDR1 SGHNT, CDR2 YENEEA.